These 26 T cell receptor beta chains were all obtained from the same sample, sequenced in a study of CD8+ T cells in alopecia areata. Extraction and reverse transcription of RNA yielded cDNA as the sequencing template. Repertoires were generated with immunoSEQ multiplex PCR, while TCRdb's copy carries only in-frame clones and drops some. Here the sample spans fewer than 110,000 clones, 55% being singletons. The sequencing sample was made of CD4+ T cells sorted from blood. The receptors were sampled from a human donor in good health.

This clone occurred once. The V call is TRBV25-1, the J call TRBJ1-4, with D tentatively TRBD1 (5 bases). Germline lookup yields CDR1 MGHDK and CDR2 SYGVNS. Deletions cut 4 bases from V and 4 bases from J, with 22 bases between. The CDR3 spans 18 residues. Here the CDR3 DNA reads TGTGCCAGCAGTGCCCCATCCGGGACTTCCGCCCATAATGAAAAACTGTTTTTT. Translation: CASSAPSGTSAHNEKLFF.

This clone was counted only a few times. The chain couples TRBV4-3 to TRBJ2-3; D is unresolved. This CDR3 has 16 residues. Germline-derived CDR1 and CDR2 are LGHNA and YSLEER. V lost 0 bases, J lost 0 bases, and 10 bases lay in between. The CDR3 DNA follows: TGCGCCAGCAGCCAAGATGCCACACCGAGCACAGATACGCAGTATTTT. This codes for CASSQDATPSTDTQYF.

The CDR3 region has the DNA TGTGCCAGCAGCTCCCTAGGACGGACTCTCGGTTGGTACGAGCAGTACTTC. Protein: CASSSLGRTLGWYEQYF. The chain joins TRBV7-2 to TRBJ2-7; weak D call: TRBD2 (5 bases). This CDR3 has 17 amino acids. Germline loops: CDR1 SGHTA, CDR2 FQGNSA. Between the trimmed V and J ends, which lost 4 bases and 4 bases, there was a span of 23 bases.

This clone showed up just a few times. The rearrangement links TRBV7-2 to TRBJ2-5; the D gene is possibly TRBD2 (5 bases). The CDR3 totals 15 residues. V was pared by 0 bases and J by 1 base, with 9 bases between. CDR1 is SGHTA, CDR2 FQGNSA, per germline. CDR3 nucleotide sequence: TGTGCCAGCAGCTTAGCGACGAGGGCCCAAGAGACCCAGTACTTC. Protein product: CASSLATRAQETQYF.

This clone was seen more than once but under ten times. The chain has TRBV4-2 and TRBJ2-7; no clear D. Germline CDR1 is LGHNA and CDR2 is YNFKEQ. The CDR3 totals 15 residues. Trimming left V 0 bases short and J 0 bases short, with 9 bases between. The CDR3, as DNA: TGTGCCAGCAGCCAAGAGGGAAGCTCCTCCTACGAGCAGTACTTC. Translating it yields CASSQEGSSSYEQYF.

V and J are TRBV4-2 and TRBJ2-3, with no clear D. The CDR3 loop spans 15 amino acids. V was cut by 3 bases and J by 6 bases, with 16 bases left in between. Germline V gene sequence: CDR1 LGHNA, CDR2 YNFKEQ. CDR3 in amino acids: CASSHTLGKADTQYF. As DNA, the CDR3 is TGTGCCAGCAGCCATACCCTGGGGAAGGCGGATACGCAGTATTTT.

J is TRBJ1-1 and V is TRBV29-1, with 8 bases that match TRBD1. The germline CDR1 and CDR2 sequences are SQVTM and ANQGSEA. V lost 6 bases to trimming and J lost 1 base; unmatched junction nucleotides: 4. This CDR3 has 13 residues. The CDR3 sequence is CSVAGQENTEAFF. For the CDR3, the DNA is TGCAGCGTGGCGGGACAGGAGAACACTGAAGCTTTCTTT.

This rearrangement joins TRBV18 to TRBJ1-2; perhaps TRBD1 as D (6 bases). This CDR3 contains 16 residues. Trimming removed 2 bases from V and 4 bases from J, with 17 bases in between. CDR1 and CDR2 (germline): KGHSH, LQKENI. The CDR3 DNA follows: TGTGCCAGCTCACCAACCCGGACAGAGGGGTTCTATGGCTACACCTTC. As protein: CASSPTRTEGFYGYTF.

The V gene is TRBV4-2, the J gene TRBJ2-1, with a tentative D call TRBD1 (5 bases). The CDR3 has 16 residues. Deletions cut 0 bases from V and 7 bases from J, with 16 bases between. Germline assignment: CDR1 LGHNA and CDR2 YNFKEQ. In DNA, the CDR3 is TGTGCCAGCAGCCAAGACAGGGCCACCGTCGGGAATGAGCAGTTCTTC. This gives the protein CASSQDRATVGNEQFF.

This clone was observed many times. V is TRBV21-1 and J is TRBJ2-5. TRBV21-1 is annotated as a pseudogene. The CDR3 is 16 residues long. Written as DNA, the CDR3 is TGTGCCAGCACCATCCCGCGAGTTCCTGTGGGTGAGACCCAGTACTTC. Residues: CASTIPRVPVGETQYF.

About this clone: Other DNA sequences from this sample encode an identical CDR3 as well. The V and J genes are TRBV30 and TRBJ2-5; D gene ambiguous. The germline CDR1 and CDR2 sequences are GTSNPN and SVGIG (reference sequence). The CDR3 loop spans 11 amino acids. The V end was cut by 0 bases, the J end by 4 bases, with 3 bases between. The CDR3, as DNA: TGTGCCTGGAGTGTAAGAGAGACCCAGTACTTC. Its protein product is CAWSVRETQYF.

The chain couples TRBV18 to TRBJ2-2; D gene unclear. V lost 2 bases to trimming and J lost 0 bases, with 7 bases between them. This CDR3 is built from 15 residues. Looked up from germline, CDR1 is KGHSH and CDR2 is LQKENI. The CDR3 sequence: CASSPRSSNTGELFF. DNA of the CDR3: TGTGCCAGCTCACCAAGGAGTTCGAACACCGGGGAGCTGTTTTTT.

The chain links TRBV7-2 to TRBJ1-5, with TRBD1 matching over 7 bases. This CDR3 region has 14 residues. Germline CDR1 is SGHTA and CDR2 is FQGNSA. Trimming at V came to 5 bases and at J to 5 bases, leaving 6 bases not matched to a gene. CDR3 in amino acids: CASSPRQGDQPQHF. CDR3 sequence (DNA): TGTGCCAGCAGCCCTCGACAGGGAGATCAGCCCCAGCATTTT.

The rearrangement joins TRBV5-1 to TRBJ2-2, with D unresolved. In germline, CDR1 is SGHRS, CDR2 YFSETQ. V was clipped by 10 bases and J by 0 bases, with 13 bases between them. The CDR3 extends over 14 amino acids. The CDR3 loop reads CASLQNSNTGELFF. In nucleotides, the CDR3 is TGCGCCTCTTTACAGAATTCGAACACCGGGGAGCTGTTTTTT.

This chain links TRBV7-2 with TRBJ2-3; 7 nucleotides agree with TRBD2. Germline V gene data show CDR1 as SGHTA and CDR2 as FQGNSA. Trimming at V came to 1 base and at J to 2 bases, leaving 3 bases not matched to a gene. The CDR3 covers 15 residues. This chain's CDR3 is CASSLVGLTTDTQYF. CDR3 sequence (DNA): TGTGCCAGCAGCTTAGTGGGACTAACCACAGATACGCAGTATTTT.

This rearrangement joins TRBV25-1 to TRBJ2-5; D is perhaps TRBD1 (6 bases). The DNA end lines up better with TRBJ2-7; the J call may be wrong. The germline gives CDR1 MGHDK, CDR2 SYGVNS. CDR3 size: 13 residues. The CDR3 nucleotides are TGTGCCAGCAGCTCTGGACAGTCCTACGAGCAGTACTTC. It is translated as CASSSGQSYEQYF.

This clone was seen a handful of times. This chain joins TRBV27 and TRBJ2-6, with unresolved D. V lost 3 bases and J lost 2, with 8 bases in between. The germline V gene has CDR1 MNHEY and CDR2 SMNVEV (reference sequence). The CDR3 totals 15 residues. Written as DNA, the CDR3 is TGTGCCAGCAGTTTTACCGTAGCTGGGGCCAACGTCCTGACTTTC. Its protein product is CASSFTVAGANVLTF.

The chain carries TRBV29-1 and TRBJ1-2; D remains ambiguous. Germline loops: CDR1 SQVTM, CDR2 ANQGSEA. This CDR3 is 14 amino acids long. Deletions cut 0 bases from V and 0 bases from J, with 8 bases between. In DNA, the CDR3 is TGCAGCGTTGAAGACAGCCAAACTAACTATGGCTACACCTTC. This gives the protein CSVEDSQTNYGYTF.

The chain joins TRBV29-1 to TRBJ1-2; a weak D match, TRBD1 (5 bases). Germline assignment: CDR1 SQVTM and CDR2 ANQGSEA. Trimming removed 3 bases at V and 4 bases at J, with 15 bases between. This CDR3 is built from 14 residues. In DNA form, the CDR3 reads TGCAGCGTTGAGTCTCAGGGCTTGGGCTATGGCTACACCTTC. This translates into CSVESQGLGYGYTF.

This clone was counted between two and nine times. The CDR3 DNA reads TGTGCCAGCAGCTTGGAACGGGAGGGTCAGCCCCAGCATTTT. This gives the protein CASSLEREGQPQHF. V and J are TRBV5-6 and TRBJ1-5, with unresolved D. The germline V and J ends were trimmed by 0 bases and 6 bases, with 10 bases remaining between them. The germline V gene encodes CDR1 SGHDT and CDR2 YYEEEE. The CDR3 loop spans 14 amino acids. The full variable domain, its missing parts supplied by reference TRBV5-6 and TRBJ1-5, is DAGVTQSPTHLIKTRGQQVTLRCSPKSGHDTVSWYQQALGQGPQFIFQYYEEEERQRGNFPDRFSGHQFPNYSSELNVNALLLGDSALYLCASSLEREGQPQHFGDGTRLSIL.

The chain uses TRBV25-1 and TRBJ2-3, with 16 nucleotides matching TRBD2. The V gene's germline CDR1 is MGHDK and CDR2 SYGVNS. The CDR3 has 17 residues. Trimming took 7 bases from V and 2 from J; bases not matched to a gene: 6. The CDR3 sequence is CASKRGLAGGPTDTQYF. In nucleotides, the CDR3 is TGTGCCAGCAAGAGGGGACTAGCGGGGGGGCCCACAGATACGCAGTATTTT.

CDR3 DNA: TGCAGCGTTGGGAGGGGGGGCACTGAAGCTTTCTTT. Amino acid sequence: CSVGRGGTEAFF. This sequence joins TRBV29-1 and TRBJ1-1, with D tentatively TRBD1 (6 bases). The CDR3 covers 12 residues. The germline V gene has CDR1 SQVTM and CDR2 ANQGSEA. V shed 4 bases and J shed 4 bases, with 10 bases lying between them.

This sequence joins TRBV5-1 and TRBJ1-2; a weak D match, TRBD1 (5 bases). V gave up 4 bases and J gave up 0 bases, with 10 bases separating them. Germline loops: CDR1 SGHRS, CDR2 YFSETQ. This CDR3 is built from 14 residues. The CDR3, as DNA: TGCGCCAGCAGCCTGGGGGAGTCTAACTATGGCTACACCTTC. Protein sequence: CASSLGESNYGYTF.

This clone has a handful of counts. The junction departs from germline at one end; a sequencing error may be responsible. The V and J genes are TRBV7-6 and TRBJ2-7; TRBD1 matches 8 bases. CDR3 size: 13 residues. Germline loops: CDR1 SGHVS, CDR2 FNYEAQ. The CDR3 region has the DNA TGTGCCAGCAGCCTAGCTACAGGGGGCGAGCAGTACTTC. Residues: CASSLATGGEQYF.

The rearrangement joins TRBV5-1 to TRBJ2-3; 15 nucleotides line up with TRBD2. The length of the CDR3 is 15 residues. Germline CDR1 is SGHRS and CDR2 is YFSETQ. Germline trimming cut 7 bases from V and 3 bases from J; bases unmatched to any gene: 3. The CDR3 DNA follows: TGCGCCAGCGAGGGGACTAGCGGGGGGACAGATACGCAGTATTTT. It translates to CASEGTSGGTDTQYF.

In the case of this clone: The sample holds other DNA sequences that translate to the same CDR3. The rearrangement uses TRBV5-1 and TRBJ1-2, with no clear D. From germline, CDR1 is SGHRS and CDR2 YFSETQ. Trimming pared 0 bases from V and 0 bases from J, leaving 6 bases between. The CDR3 extends over 14 amino acids. CDR3 sequence: CASSLAGANYGYTF. Here the CDR3 DNA reads TGCGCCAGCAGCTTGGCGGGAGCTAACTATGGCTACACCTTC.